This T cell receptor beta chain was observed in a study of CD8 T cells in Susac syndrome. Random hexamers primed reverse transcription of about 0.5 to 1 ug RNA. Multiplex PCR with immunoSEQ amplified the TCR beta CDR3 across 54 Vbeta and 13 Jbeta. MiXCR was run by TCRdb on the immunoSEQ multiplex PCR reads, yielding one entry per CDR3 protein. The table shows about 300,000 distinct CDR3 sequences, with almost 85% occurring only once. TCR beta from blood CD8+ and CD4+ T cells was sequenced. Those who served as multiple sclerosis controls were treatment-naive patients with stable or active relapsing-remitting disease. Sequenced sample: CD8+ T cells from PBMCs. The source is a human donor with multiple sclerosis.

The CDR3 sequence is CASSLGGGTEETQYF. The CDR3 DNA is TGTGCCAGCAGCTTGGGAGGGGGGACAGAAGAGACCCAGTACTTC. V usage is TRBV5-5 and J usage is TRBJ2-5; D perhaps matches TRBD1 (7 bases). V lost 0 bases to trimming and J lost 3 bases, with 12 bases between them. The length of the CDR3 is 15 residues. The germline CDR1 and CDR2 sequences are SGHKS and YYEKEE (reference sequence).